These 23 T cell receptor beta chains originate from one sample sequenced in a study of cytomegalovirus exposure and HLA in healthy donors. PCR primers comprised 60 Vbeta and 13 Jbeta primers. The repertoire was sequenced with immunoSEQ multiplex PCR; TCRdb's copy has only in-frame clones and lacks some. The table lists tens of thousands of clones, roughly 73% of them singletons. Sequenced input: PBMCs. These receptors were taken from a male donor in good health and CMV-seropositive.

The rearrangement links TRBV19 to TRBJ1-4; the D is unclear. CDR3 length equals 13 residues. The V gene's germline CDR1 is LNHDA and CDR2 SQIVND (reference sequence). V gave up 4 bases and J gave up 7 bases, with 10 bases separating them. CDR3 loop: CASSKGGFEKLFF. CDR3 bases: TGTGCCAGTAGTAAGGGAGGGTTTGAAAAACTGTTTTTT.

This clone has just a few counts. V is TRBV5-5 and J is TRBJ1-2, with 7 positions matching TRBD1. Germline V gene sequence: CDR1 SGHKS, CDR2 YYEKEE (reference sequence). The V segment lost 4 bases and the J segment 5 bases; nucleotides outside the gene matches: 5. The CDR3 is made up of 13 amino acids. In nucleotides, the CDR3 is TGTGCCAGCAGCCCCGGGACAGCTTATGGCTACACCTTC. Encoded protein: CASSPGTAYGYTF.

The chain employs TRBV7-8 and TRBJ2-1, with a weak D call TRBD2 (5 bases). The germline gives CDR1 SGHVS, CDR2 FQNEAQ. The ends were cut back, 2 bases at V and 2 bases at J, with 13 bases in the middle. The CDR3 spans 16 residues. The DNA of the CDR3 is TGTGCCAGCAGCTTAATCTCGTCGGGGACCTACAATGAGCAGTTCTTC. Translating gives CASSLISSGTYNEQFF.

The chain recombines TRBV18 with TRBJ2-1; possibly TRBD2 for D (5 bases). Trimming removed 3 bases from V and 8 bases from J, with 11 bases in between. Germline CDR1 KGHSH, CDR2 LQKENI. This CDR3 comprises 13 residues. The CDR3 coding sequence is TGTGCCAGCTCACCTCGAGGGATCGATGAGCAGTTCTTC. Translating it yields CASSPRGIDEQFF.

V and J are TRBV5-4 and TRBJ2-2, with TRBD1 matching 9 bases. CDR1 is SGHNT and CDR2 is YYREEE in the germline V gene (reference sequence). This CDR3 contains 15 residues. V lost 4 bases to trimming and J lost 1 base; unmatched junction nucleotides: 2. The CDR3 loop is CASSDRGLNTGELFF. The CDR3 coding sequence is TGTGCCAGCAGCGACAGGGGGTTGAACACCGGGGAGCTGTTTTTT.

As for this clone: At one of its ends the junction is not consistent with the germline gene, which may arise from a read error. This chain joins TRBV4-2 and TRBJ2-6; D is undetermined. The germline CDR1 and CDR2 sequences are LGHNA and YNFKEQ. The CDR3 extends over 17 amino acids. CDR3 nucleotide sequence: TGTGACAGCAGCCAAGAAGAGTCGGGTGCTGGGGCCAACGTCCTGACTTTC. Amino acid sequence: CDSSQEESGAGANVLTF.

This clone was counted between two and nine times. The V gene is TRBV7-8, the J gene TRBJ1-5; 7 bases are a match to TRBD1. With 4 bases clipped from V and 4 bases from J, the junction kept 7 bases outside the gene matches. The CDR3 consists of 15 residues. Germline lookup yields CDR1 SGHVS and CDR2 FQNEAQ. The CDR3 coding sequence is TGTGCCAGCAGCTCACTGGGGACAGTTAATCAGCCCCAGCATTTT. It specifies CASSSLGTVNQPQHF.

This chain links TRBV30 with TRBJ2-1, with 8 bases fitting TRBD2. J gave up 9 bases and V 4 bases, and 11 bases lay outside the gene matches. The germline CDR1 and CDR2 sequences are GTSNPN and SVGIG (reference sequence). This CDR3 comprises 14 residues. CDR3 DNA: TGTGCCTGGAAAATAGCGGGAAAAGGGCCTGAGCAGTTCTTC. Encoded protein: CAWKIAGKGPEQFF. Complete variable domain (other parts from reference TRBV30 and TRBJ2-1): SQTIHQWPATLVQPVGSPLSLECTVEGTSNPNLYWYRQAAGRGLQLLFYSVGIGQISSEVPQNLSASRPQDRQFILSSKKLLLSDSGFYLCAWKIAGKGPEQFFGPGTRLTVL.

The V and J genes are TRBV28 and TRBJ2-1, with 11 positions matching TRBD2. V dropped 8 bases and J dropped 5; count of bases not matched to a gene: 2. The V gene's germline CDR1 is MDHEN and CDR2 SYDVKM. CDR3 length: 13 amino acids. This CDR3 is CASGTSGNNEQFF. CDR3 nucleotide sequence: TGTGCCAGCGGGACTAGCGGAAACAATGAGCAGTTCTTC.

This chain joins TRBV18 and TRBJ1-5, with 7 bases identical to TRBD1. There are 14 residues in the CDR3. Germline values: CDR1 KGHSH, CDR2 LQKENI. The junction had 4 bases not matched to a gene; V was cut back by 3 bases and J by 5 bases. DNA of the CDR3: TGTGCCAGCTCACCCCTTGACAGGGATCAGCCCCAGCATTTT. Protein: CASSPLDRDQPQHF.

The chain recombines TRBV9 with TRBJ2-3; no definite D call. Trimming removed 1 base from V and 2 bases from J, with 8 bases in between. From germline, CDR1 is SGDLS and CDR2 YYNGEE. The CDR3 extends over 14 amino acids. The CDR3 nucleotides read TGTGCCAGCAGCGTAATCCCCAACACAGATACGCAGTATTTT. Translated, it gives CASSVIPNTDTQYF.

CDR3 protein: CASSLPGGRNNEQFF. The DNA of the CDR3 is TGTGCCAGCAGTTTACCCGGAGGCAGAAACAATGAGCAGTTCTTC. The chain has TRBV27 and TRBJ2-1, with D possibly being TRBD2 (5 bases). CDR1 MNHEY and CDR2 SMNVEV come from the germline V gene (reference sequence). The CDR3 consists of 15 residues. V was trimmed by 2 bases and J by 5 bases, leaving 13 bases between them.

The chain recombines TRBV6-5 with TRBJ2-7, with 11 nucleotides matching TRBD2. After removal of 4 bases from V and 4 bases from J, the junction contained 6 bases not matched to a gene. The CDR3 contains 15 residues. CDR1 and CDR2 from the germline V gene are MNHEY and SVGAGI. The CDR3 reads CASSSGTSGTYEQYF. The CDR3 region has the DNA TGTGCCAGCAGTTCCGGGACTAGCGGAACTTACGAGCAGTACTTC.

The chain couples TRBV6-1 to TRBJ2-7; 8 bases fit TRBD1. The germline gives CDR1 MNHNS, CDR2 SASEGT. V lost 5 bases to trimming and J lost 0 bases; unmatched junction nucleotides: 3. The CDR3 extends over 14 amino acids. CDR3 sequence reads: CASSHDRGSYEQYF. CDR3 bases: TGTGCCAGCAGTCACGACAGGGGCTCCTACGAGCAGTACTTC.

This clone was recorded once. The chain combines TRBV30 with TRBJ1-5; no definite D call. Germline V lookup: CDR1 GTSNPN, CDR2 SVGIG (reference sequence). Trimming removed 0 bases at V and 1 base at J, with 7 bases between. CDR3 size: 14 residues. The CDR3 spells CAWSVSGSNQPQHF. The CDR3 DNA reads as TGTGCCTGGAGTGTAAGTGGCAGCAATCAGCCCCAGCATTTT.

V usage is TRBV6-6 and J usage is TRBJ1-5; 9 bases fit TRBD1. This CDR3 is built from 14 residues. With V trimmed by 6 bases and J by 4 bases, 4 bases remained unmatched. Germline CDR1 reads MNHNY; CDR2 reads SVGAGI (reference sequence). The chain's CDR3 is CASSGQGSNQPQHF. Written as DNA, the CDR3 is TGTGCCAGCAGCGGACAGGGGAGTAATCAGCCCCAGCATTTT.

Details on this clone: Other DNA sequences in the same sample also yield this CDR3. This chain links TRBV19 with TRBJ2-7; 8 nucleotides agree with TRBD1. The CDR3 has 13 residues. The germline gives CDR1 LNHDA, CDR2 SQIVND (reference sequence). Germline trimming cut 3 bases from V and 4 bases from J; bases unmatched to any gene: 2. This CDR3 is CASSIQGAYEQYF. CDR3 nucleotide sequence: TGTGCCAGTAGTATTCAGGGGGCGTACGAGCAGTACTTC.

This clone was recorded a few times. The CDR3 region is CASSGSSYEQYF. CDR3 nucleotides: TGTGCCAGCAGTGGATCGTCTTACGAGCAGTACTTC. The genes are TRBV2 and TRBJ2-5, with unresolved D. The J call may be in error: the DNA end matches TRBJ2-7 better. Germline V CDR1 and CDR2: SNHLY, FYNNEI. There are 12 residues in the CDR3.

The chain recombines TRBV6-6 with TRBJ1-1; D gene uncertain. The germline V gene has CDR1 MNHNY and CDR2 SVGAGI (reference sequence). The CDR3 is 13 residues long. V was clipped by 7 bases and J by 4 bases, with 13 bases between them. CDR3 region: CASIGGVGTEAFF. In DNA, the CDR3 is TGTGCCAGCATAGGCGGAGTGGGCACTGAAGCTTTCTTT.

The chain links TRBV5-6 to TRBJ2-1; 12 positions match TRBD2. Germline loops: CDR1 SGHDT, CDR2 YYEEEE. This CDR3 has 15 residues. Trimming took 3 bases from V and 9 from J; bases not matched to a gene: 7. CDR3 nucleotide sequence: TGTGCCAGCAGCTCCCCGGGACTAGCGGGTACTGAGCAGTTCTTC. This encodes CASSSPGLAGTEQFF.

The chain employs TRBV15 and TRBJ2-1, with D perhaps TRBD1 (5 bases). Trimming pared 0 bases from V and 4 bases from J, leaving 10 bases between. The length of the CDR3 is 15 residues. CDR1 LNHNV and CDR2 YYDKDF come from the germline V gene (reference sequence). In DNA form, the CDR3 reads TGTGCCACCAGCAGAGATATGAGACAGTACAATGAGCAGTTCTTC. Protein sequence: CATSRDMRQYNEQFF. Variable domain in full (rest from reference TRBV15 and TRBJ2-1): DAMVIQNPRYQVTQFGKPVTLSCSQTLNHNVMYWYQQKSSQAPKLLFHYYDKDFNNEADTPDNFQSRRPNTSFCFLDIRSPGLGDTAMYLCATSRDMRQYNEQFFGPGTRLTVL.

This rearrangement joins TRBV7-2 to TRBJ2-7; 10 bases agree with TRBD2. V lost 2 bases, J lost 6 bases, and 7 bases stayed unmatched. Germline CDR1 SGHTA, CDR2 FQGNSA. There are 15 residues in the CDR3. CDR3 DNA: TGTGCCAGCAGCTTACGATCTAGCGGGAGCTTCGAGCAGTACTTC. It is translated as CASSLRSSGSFEQYF.

J is TRBJ2-7 and V is TRBV27, with 7 bases identical to TRBD2. The germline V gene encodes CDR1 MNHEY and CDR2 SMNVEV (reference sequence). The CDR3 covers 15 residues. V gave up 3 bases and J gave up 3 bases; unmatched junction bases: 8. Written as DNA, the CDR3 is TGTGCCAGCAGTTTGTTTTCGGGGGGTGGCTACGAGCAGTACTTC. It is translated as CASSLFSGGGYEQYF.